The 14 T cell receptor beta chains below were found in one sample sequenced in a study of human T cells and chemical hapten exposure. TCRdb independently ran MiXCR on the RACE reads; one entry per CDR3 protein. The sample contains about 87,000 distinct CDR3 sequences, around 10% of which appear only once. Time point: pre-sensitization, week 0. Treatment in this sample: therapeutic diphenylcyclopropenone sensitization with weekly scalp DPC. The sample in question was whole blood, obtained in connection with sensitization to the hapten diphenylcyclopropenone (DPC). These receptors originate from a woman aged 40 to 49 with alopecia areata. Some clones in this sample may be carry-over from other donors' samples.

This chain uses TRBV5-4 with TRBJ2-7, with TRBD2 identical over 14 bases. V lost 6 bases to trimming and J lost 4 bases; unmatched junction nucleotides: 9. Germline V gene sequence: CDR1 SGHNT, CDR2 YYREEE (reference sequence). The CDR3 is made up of 16 amino acids. CDR3 DNA: TGTGCCAGCACCCTTGGACTAGCGGGGGGCGGTTACGAGCAGTACTTC. This encodes CASTLGLAGGGYEQYF.

This clonotype came up many times. The rearrangement links TRBV7-2 to TRBJ1-1; the D is unclear. The V and J ends lost 5 bases and 2 bases respectively, with 9 bases between them. From germline, CDR1 is SGHTA and CDR2 FQGNSA. CDR3 length equals 13 residues. The DNA of the CDR3 is TGTGCCAGCAGCCCCCAGTTTAACACTGAAGCTTTCTTT. This encodes CASSPQFNTEAFF.

The chain is built from TRBV4-2 and TRBJ2-7, with TRBD2 as a possible D gene (6 bases). CDR3 length: 15 amino acids. CDR1 is LGHNA and CDR2 is YNFKEQ in the germline V gene. V was shortened by 0 bases and J by 2 bases, with 11 bases between the two germline ends. The CDR3 reads CASSQDLASAYEQYF. CDR3 sequence (DNA): TGTGCCAGCAGCCAAGATCTAGCGTCCGCCTACGAGCAGTACTTC.

This clonotype occurred a few times. The V gene is TRBV25-1, the J gene TRBJ1-6; the D is unclear. The CDR3 has 16 amino acids. The germline CDR1 and CDR2 sequences are MGHDK and SYGVNS. V was shortened by 2 bases and J by 8 bases, with 16 bases between the two germline ends. The CDR3 nucleotides are TGTGCCAGCAGTGAACAATACGGGCCCCTGTATTCACCCCTCCACTTT. This translates into CASSEQYGPLYSPLHF.

This clonotype showed up many times. This chain connects TRBV28 to TRBJ2-7, with 10 bases aligning to TRBD1. Unmatched junction bases numbered 7, after V lost 7 bases and J lost 4 bases. The CDR3 sequence is 14 residues long. Germline V gene data show CDR1 as MDHEN and CDR2 as SYDVKM. CDR3 in DNA: TGTGCCAGCATCACGACAGGGGGCGAATACGAGCAGTACTTC. Its translation: CASITTGGEYEQYF. The variable domain in full, completed from reference TRBV28 and TRBJ2-7, reads DVKVTQSSRYLVKRTGEKVFLECVQDMDHENMFWYRQDPGLGLRLIYFSYDVKMKEKGDIPEGYSVSREKKERFSLILESASTNQTSMYLCASITTGGEYEQYFGPGTRLTVT.

There are a few counts of this clonotype. CDR3 in amino acids: CASSLEAANQPQHF. CDR3 nucleotides: TGTGCCAGCAGCTTAGAGGCAGCTAATCAGCCCCAGCATTTT. The rearrangement joins TRBV7-9 to TRBJ1-5, with D unclear. V lost 1 base, J lost 4 bases, and 8 bases lay in between. The CDR3 is 14 residues long. CDR1 and CDR2 (germline): SEHNR, FQNEAQ (reference sequence).

In this sample, this clonotype turned up once. A much more abundant neighbour one base away suggests this may be a read error. The chain uses TRBV4-3 and TRBJ2-4; 11 bases map to TRBD2. Germline loops: CDR1 LGHNA, CDR2 YSLEER. This CDR3 contains 18 residues. CDR3: CASSQEGASGGHQKIQYF. DNA for the CDR3: TGCGCCAGCAGCCAAGAAGGGGCTAGCGGGGGGCATCAAAAAATTCAGTACTTC.

The CDR3 nucleotides read TGCGCCAGCAGCCAGCCCGGGACTAGCGGCATAGCCGAGCAGTACTTC. The encoded protein is CASSQPGTSGIAEQYF. The J gene is TRBJ2-7, the V gene TRBV4-1; 11 positions match TRBD2. The junction had 10 bases not matched to a gene; V was cut back by 3 bases and J by 6 bases. The CDR3 runs 16 residues. Germline CDR1 MGHRA, CDR2 YSYEKL.

This chain uses TRBV28 with TRBJ2-1; D is undetermined. Trimming took off 1 base at V and 5 bases at J, with 9 bases between the two ends. Germline V lookup: CDR1 MDHEN, CDR2 SYDVKM. The CDR3 is 14 residues long. The chain's CDR3 is CASSLYGSNNEQFF. The CDR3, as DNA: TGTGCCAGCAGTTTATACGGTTCCAACAATGAGCAGTTCTTC.

Only a few counts were recorded for this clonotype. The chain combines TRBV7-6 with TRBJ2-2; TRBD1 matches at 8 bases. The junction had 4 bases not matched to a gene; V was cut back by 4 bases and J by 3 bases. This CDR3 has 15 residues. Germline V lookup: CDR1 SGHVS, CDR2 FNYEAQ. CDR3 DNA: TGTGCCAGCAGCTCAACAGGGGGTGACACCGGGGAGCTGTTTTTT. Its translation: CASSSTGGDTGELFF.

The chain links TRBV10-3 to TRBJ1-4; 7 bases are a match to TRBD1. The CDR3 has 14 residues. With V trimmed by 6 bases and J by 0 bases, 1 base remained unmatched. CDR1 and CDR2 from the germline V gene are ENHRY and SYGVKD. The CDR3, as DNA: TGTGCCATCAGCCAGGGGGCAACTAATGAAAAACTGTTTTTT. The encoded protein is CAISQGATNEKLFF.

In this sample, this clonotype turned up many times. The chain employs TRBV2 and TRBJ2-7, with unresolved D. Trimming took off 7 bases at V and 9 bases at J, with 13 bases between the two ends. CDR1 is SNHLY, CDR2 FYNNEI, per germline. CDR3 length: 11 amino acids. The CDR3 sequence is CASNEARRQYF. For the CDR3, the DNA is TGTGCCAGCAATGAGGCGCGCAGGCAGTACTTC.

In its sample, this clonotype was seen a few times. This chain connects TRBV15 to TRBJ2-7; either TRBD1 or TRBD2 may supply D (6 bases each). Trimming removed 2 bases at V and 2 bases at J, with 10 bases between. The germline CDR1 and CDR2 sequences are LNHNV and YYDKDF (reference sequence). This CDR3 has 14 amino acids. CDR3 DNA sequence: TGTGCCACCAGCAGACGGGGGCCCACCTACGAGCAGTACTTC. Translated, it gives CATSRRGPTYEQYF.

Many counts were recorded for this clonotype. This chain joins TRBV6-1 and TRBJ2-2; no definite D call. Per the germline V gene, CDR1 is MNHNS and CDR2 is SASEGT. The CDR3 length is 11 residues. V was pared by 6 bases and J by 5 bases, with 4 bases between. The CDR3 loop reads CASSQTGELFF. In DNA, the CDR3 is TGTGCCAGCAGCCAGACCGGGGAGCTGTTTTTT.